The 9 T cell receptor beta chains given below trace back to one sample, sequenced in a study of CD8 T cells in Susac syndrome. RNA amounts of about 0.5 to 1 ug underwent reverse transcription with random hexamers. MiXCR, run by TCRdb on the immunoSEQ multiplex PCR reads, gives a single entry per CDR3 protein. The sample carries 150,000 to 200,000 distinct CDR3 sequences, approximately 93% recorded once. The source material was CD4+ T cells from PBMCs. These receptors came from a human donor with multiple sclerosis.

The chain combines TRBV12-3 or TRBV12-4 with TRBJ2-2; D gene uncertain. The CDR3 runs 12 residues. The V and J ends lost 4 bases and 4 bases respectively, with 4 bases between them. CDR3 amino acids: CASSWVTGELFF. DNA for the CDR3: TGTGCCAGCAGTTGGGTCACCGGGGAGCTGTTTTTT.

The chain recombines TRBV23-1 with TRBJ2-5, with D possibly being TRBD1 (6 bases). TRBV23-1 carries the ORF label, with uncertain function. The CDR3 consists of 16 residues. V lost 0 bases to trimming and J lost 2 bases, with 13 bases between them. The CDR3 protein is CASSQSIWGQQETQYF. DNA of the CDR3: TGCGCCAGCAGTCAATCGATTTGGGGGCAGCAAGAGACCCAGTACTTC.

V and J are TRBV30 and TRBJ2-7; D not certain. The CDR3 consists of 11 residues. V lost 0 bases, J lost 6 bases, and 6 bases lay in between. Germline loops: CDR1 GTSNPN, CDR2 SVGIG (reference sequence). The CDR3 DNA is TGTGCCTGGAGTGTACTTGGCGAGCAGTACTTC. It is translated as CAWSVLGEQYF.

The chain is built from TRBV20-1 and TRBJ2-1, with D perhaps TRBD2 (6 bases). The CDR3 is made up of 15 amino acids. From germline, CDR1 is DFQATT and CDR2 SNEGSKA (reference sequence). With 3 bases removed from V and 4 bases from J, the gap between germline ends came to 16 bases. The CDR3 loop reads CSASEPAGLYNEQFF. The CDR3 DNA reads TGCAGTGCTAGTGAGCCAGCGGGTCTTTACAATGAGCAGTTCTTC.

The chain employs TRBV28 and TRBJ2-1; 9 bases match TRBD2. The CDR3 totals 16 residues. V shed 1 base, J shed 7 bases, and the junction held 8 bases outside the gene matches. Germline-derived CDR1 and CDR2 are MDHEN and SYDVKM. The CDR3 DNA reads TGTGCCAGCAGTTTATCCAGGCGGGGGGGCCGTAATGAGCAGTTCTTC. This sequence encodes CASSLSRRGGRNEQFF.

This clonotype was picked up one time. The chain is built from TRBV11-2 and TRBJ2-2; D uncertain. The CDR3 totals 15 residues. Germline V gene sequence: CDR1 SGHAT, CDR2 FQNNGV. V was pared by 0 bases and J by 1 base, with 6 bases between. CDR3 region: CASSLDPGNTGELFF. CDR3 in DNA: TGTGCCAGCAGCTTAGATCCGGGGAACACCGGGGAGCTGTTTTTT.

The chain links TRBV9 to TRBJ2-7; tentatively, D is TRBD2 (5 bases). Germline V gives CDR1 SGDLS, CDR2 YYNGEE. The CDR3 is 16 amino acids. V was shortened by 1 base and J by 3 bases, with 17 bases between the two germline ends. Here the CDR3 DNA reads TGTGCCAGCAGCGTACACGCCCACGGGGTCGTCTACGAGCAGTACTTC. It specifies CASSVHAHGVVYEQYF.

This chain joins TRBV10-3 and TRBJ2-2, with D maybe TRBD1 (5 bases). V was shortened by 5 bases and J by 0 bases, with 10 bases between the two germline ends. Looked up from germline, CDR1 is ENHRY and CDR2 is SYGVKD. The CDR3 sequence is 15 residues long. The CDR3 DNA follows: TGTGCCATCAGTTCGACAGTAGCGAACACCGGGGAGCTGTTTTTT. It is translated as CAISSTVANTGELFF.

The V and J genes are TRBV6-6 and TRBJ2-7; possible D gene TRBD1, 6 bases. V was clipped by 7 bases and J by 4 bases, with 17 bases between them. Germline V lookup: CDR1 MNHNY, CDR2 SVGAGI (reference sequence). The CDR3 is 14 residues long. CDR3 sequence (DNA): TGTGCCAGCACTAGGACAGCTACTGATTACGAGCAGTACTTC. It is translated as CASTRTATDYEQYF.